The 10 T cell receptor beta chains listed next were all sequenced from one sample in a study of T cell repertoires in cytomegalovirus infection. TCRdb used MiXCR to reprocess the reads, holding one entry per CDR3 protein. Among some 700,000 distinct CDR3 sequences, 35% to 45% were seen once, and the ten largest hold 2.5% to 3.5%. Sequenced input: PBMCs. Source of these receptors: a human donor in good health (CMV status not recorded). Some clones in this sample may be carry-over from other donors' samples.

This clonotype was observed a few times. The chain combines TRBV29-1 with TRBJ1-2, with 8 bases fitting TRBD1. CDR3 length: 14 residues. Germline CDR1 reads SQVTM; CDR2 reads ANQGSEA. The V gene end was trimmed by 7 bases and the J gene end by 2 bases; junction bases not matched to a gene: 9. The CDR3 DNA reads TGCAGCGGCACCACAGGGGGGGCCAACTATGGCTACACCTTC. Protein: CSGTTGGANYGYTF.

The rearrangement uses TRBV10-3 and TRBJ2-2; D unresolved. The CDR3 runs 14 residues. Germline V CDR1 and CDR2: ENHRY, SYGVKD. The V end was cut by 4 bases, the J end by 0 bases, with 6 bases between. CDR3 residues: CAISGDPNTGELFF. The CDR3 region has the DNA TGTGCCATCAGTGGGGATCCGAACACCGGGGAGCTGTTTTTT.

The chain joins TRBV4-1 to TRBJ2-1; the match to TRBD1 covers 10 bases. The J segment lost 5 bases and the V segment lost 0 bases, leaving 10 bases of the junction unmatched. Germline CDR1 MGHRA, CDR2 YSYEKL. The CDR3 is made up of 18 amino acids. This CDR3 reads CASSQEGTGATSDNEQFF. The CDR3 nucleotides are TGCGCCAGCAGCCAAGAAGGGACAGGGGCGACCTCGGACAATGAGCAGTTCTTC.

The chain links TRBV5-1 to TRBJ1-1; D might be TRBD1 (5 bases). Germline CDR1 and CDR2: SGHRS and YFSETQ. This CDR3 has 16 amino acids. V gave up 0 bases and J gave up 3 bases, with 15 bases separating them. CDR3 loop: CASSLGSGEAYTEAFF. CDR3 DNA sequence: TGCGCCAGCAGCTTGGGGTCGGGGGAGGCCTACACTGAAGCTTTCTTT.

The table lists this clonotype with a few counts. This sequence joins TRBV9 and TRBJ1-3; 10 bases align to TRBD1. Germline V gene lookup returns CDR1 SGDLS and CDR2 YYNGEE. The CDR3 runs 17 residues. V was clipped by 1 base and J by 3 bases; unmatched bases: 7. For the CDR3, the DNA is TGTGCCAGCAGCGTATACGACAGGGGGCAGGTTGGAAACACCATATATTTT. It translates to CASSVYDRGQVGNTIYF.

There are a few counts of this clonotype. CDR3 sequence (DNA): TGTGCCAGCCGATGGGCGATGGATGCTGAAGCTTTCTTT. Translated: CASRWAMDAEAFF. V is TRBV12-3 or TRBV12-4 and J is TRBJ1-1; D is uncertain. The CDR3 extends over 13 amino acids. V lost 8 bases and J lost 6, with 16 bases in between.

A few counts support this clonotype. The chain combines TRBV28 with TRBJ2-1; TRBD2 matches at 16 bases. V was pared by 5 bases and J by 5 bases, with 15 bases of the junction left unmatched. CDR3 length: 20 amino acids. Germline-derived CDR1 and CDR2 are MDHEN and SYDVKM. CDR3 loop: CASSPQGLAGGPFGNNEQFF. In nucleotides, the CDR3 is TGTGCCAGCAGTCCACAGGGACTAGCGGGAGGGCCTTTTGGGAACAATGAGCAGTTCTTC. Full variable domain (rest looked up from reference TRBV28 and TRBJ2-1): DVKVTQSSRYLVKRTGEKVFLECVQDMDHENMFWYRQDPGLGLRLIYFSYDVKMKEKGDIPEGYSVSREKKERFSLILESASTNQTSMYLCASSPQGLAGGPFGNNEQFFGPGTRLTVL.

The chain combines TRBV6-5 with TRBJ2-1; the D is unclear. V dropped 6 bases and J dropped 4 bases, with 25 bases sitting between them. CDR3 size: 18 residues. Germline CDR1 is MNHEY and CDR2 is SVGAGI. DNA of the CDR3: TGTGCCAGCAGCTCTCTTCAAGGACGGCGGTCACTTTACAATGAGCAGTTCTTC. Its protein is CASSSLQGRRSLYNEQFF.

This rearrangement joins TRBV6-5 to TRBJ2-1; 11 bases line up with TRBD2. The CDR3 length is 19 residues. The V gene's germline CDR1 is MNHEY and CDR2 SVGAGI. Unmatched junction bases numbered 7, after V lost 0 bases and J lost 0 bases. CDR3 nucleotide sequence: TGTGCCAGCAGTTACTCCGATCTAGCGGGGGGCTCCTCCTACAATGAGCAGTTCTTC. It encodes CASSYSDLAGGSSYNEQFF.

This clonotype has a handful of counts. This chain connects TRBV6-1 to TRBJ1-3; D is undetermined. The V gene lost 4 bases and the J gene lost 0 bases, with 13 bases spanning the gap. The germline V gene has CDR1 MNHNS and CDR2 SASEGT. The CDR3 totals 16 residues. The CDR3 spells CASSAAAQSSGNTIYF. CDR3 bases: TGTGCCAGCAGTGCGGCGGCTCAGAGCTCTGGAAACACCATATATTTT.